The source of this T cell receptor (beta chain) is a study of shared clonotypes between healthy human individuals. Study as a whole: CD8 memory received one plate per donor, CD8 naive two, CD4 memory three and CD4 naive three.

This clone was counted a single time. Its antigen is as yet unknown. Germline trimming cut 4 bases from V and 5 bases from J; bases unmatched to any gene: 6. Germline V gene data show CDR1 as MDHEN and CDR2 as SYDVKM. The CDR3 contains 14 residues. Repertoires were generated with immunoSEQ multiplex PCR, while TCRdb's copy carries only in-frame clones and drops some. The sample records roughly 850,000 clones, 96% being singletons. Study observations and caveats: A generally larger estimated richness was seen in naive subsets than in memory subsets.

Naive CD8 cells were CD45RO-negative, positively selected for CCR7, excluding terminally differentiated effector memory CD45RA+ cells. The origin of this receptor is a man under 40 in good health. Input material: naive CD8+ T cells sorted from blood. The chain recombines TRBV28 with TRBJ1-2; 8 bases map to TRBD1. The CDR3 here is CASSSATGDYGYTF. CDR3 DNA sequence: TGTGCCAGCAGTTCGGCGACAGGGGATTATGGCTACACCTTC.